The T cell receptor beta chain under discussion was sequenced for a study of T cell clonality in common variable immunodeficiency. Repertoires were generated with immunoSEQ multiplex PCR, while TCRdb's copy carries only in-frame clones and drops some. The sample holds about 43,000 clones, and no clone turns up only once. This CDR3 region has 14 residues. V was pared by 4 bases and J by 4 bases, with 13 bases between. Germline assignment: CDR1 MNHEY and CDR2 SVGEGT. Ten or more counts support this clone. The read ends 3 residues before the CDR3 terminus; that terminus is restored from the germline J gene.

What was sequenced was peripheral blood mononuclear cells. The TCR was taken from a person between 18 and 70 years old in good health. V and J are TRBV6-2 or TRBV6-3 and TRBJ1-1; D might be TRBD1 (6 bases). The CDR3: CASSWGGAGTEAFF. The CDR3 DNA, read in part, is TGTGCCAGCAGTTGGGGGGGCGCGGGCACTGAA.